Below are 6 T cell receptor beta chains sequenced from a single sample in a study of regulatory T cells in long-lasting Graves disease (dated by TCRdb to the early 2020s). This sample's time point label indicates: newly diagnosed GD, antithyroid drugs for less than 3 months. RNA was extracted from PBMCs in TRIzol for both TCR sequencing and RNA sequencing. Library creation used multiplex PCR. The listed sequencing device is Illumina HiSeq 4000. To build TCR beta libraries, CDR3 regions were amplified by Arm-PCR using iRepertoire HTBI primers. In-frame beta chains were kept once TCRdb had trimmed the public reads at Q25 with fastp and called clones with MiXCR. Identical CDR3 protein sequences are pooled into one entry, listed with their most common genes and DNA. This sample gives around 500,000 distinct CDR3 sequences in total; about 16% of them show up just once. The top ten hold 25% of the sample.

These data were also filed under a second study, of T cells in Graves' hyperthyroidism and ophthalmopathy.

The sequenced sample was peripheral blood mononuclear cells (PBMCs), obtained at new diagnosis, from a patient treated with antithyroid drugs. The receptors shown here come from a woman aged 35-60 years with Graves disease. Donor details come from another sample of the same person, matched by shared clones.

This clonotype was seen a handful of times. The chain carries TRBV27 and TRBJ1-3; 8 bases align to TRBD1. CDR1 and CDR2 (germline): MNHEY, SMNVEV (reference sequence). Trimming at V came to 5 bases and at J to 4 bases, leaving 1 base not matched to a gene. The CDR3 consists of 13 residues. The CDR3 DNA sequence: TGTGCCAGCAGTCGGACAGGGGGAAACACCATATATTTT. This codes for CASSRTGGNTIYF.

In its sample, this clonotype was seen a few times. The gene calls are TRBV5-1 and TRBJ2-3, with D unclear. Germline CDR1 and CDR2: SGHRS and YFSETQ. The CDR3 covers 13 residues. Trimming shortened V by 4 bases and J by 6 bases, and 12 bases separated the two germline ends. Here the CDR3 DNA reads TGCGCCAGCAGCCCACGTCCCAGTGATACGCAGTATTTT. As protein: CASSPRPSDTQYF.

This chain uses TRBV4-2 with TRBJ1-2; TRBD1 matches 10 bases. The V segment lost 0 bases and the J segment 8 bases; nucleotides outside the gene matches: 12. CDR1 is LGHNA, CDR2 YNFKEQ, per germline. This CDR3 contains 17 residues. The CDR3 sequence is CASSQETGTGATWGYTF. In DNA form, the CDR3 reads TGTGCCAGCAGCCAAGAGACCGGGACAGGGGCCACATGGGGCTACACCTTC.

This clonotype was seen ten or more times. This chain links TRBV5-4 with TRBJ2-3; the D is unclear. V shed 1 base and J shed 2 bases, with 8 bases lying between them. Per the germline V gene, CDR1 is SGHNT and CDR2 is YYREEE (reference sequence). The CDR3 totals 14 residues. The CDR3 spells CASSLRQNTDTQYF. In DNA, the CDR3 is TGTGCCAGCAGCTTGAGGCAGAACACAGATACGCAGTATTTT.

This clonotype was seen repeatedly, ten times or more. The chain joins TRBV20-1 to TRBJ1-2, with a tentative D call TRBD1 (6 bases). This CDR3 contains 13 residues. The germline V and J ends were trimmed by 3 bases and 2 bases, with 10 bases remaining between them. Germline V lookup: CDR1 DFQATT, CDR2 SNEGSKA (reference sequence). CDR3 sequence: CSASLGANYGYTF. In nucleotides, the CDR3 is TGCAGTGCTAGTCTGGGGGCGAACTATGGCTACACCTTC.

The chain combines TRBV15 with TRBJ2-2; 10 bases are a match to TRBD2. The CDR3 is 16 amino acids. Trimming took 5 bases from V and 3 from J; bases not matched to a gene: 6. CDR1 is LNHNV, CDR2 YYDKDF, per germline (reference sequence). The CDR3 loop is CATSVVLAGYTGELFF. The CDR3 coding sequence is TGTGCCACCAGCGTGGTACTAGCGGGGTACACCGGGGAGCTGTTTTTT.